A selection of T cell receptor beta chains follows, all from one sample in a study of blood T cell repertoires in COVID-19. Profiled with immunoSEQ multiplex PCR; TCRdb holds only in-frame clones, not every one. The data show roughly 45,000 clones, 85% to 95% seen once. Specimen: peripheral blood. These receptor sequences come from a man aged 55-75 years with COVID-19, enrolled during active disease. CDR3s include the opening cysteine and the closing phenylalanine or tryptophan. D genes are given only for firm matches. Clone size is given for some rows only: seen once, a few or many times, or a class if the clone is expanded.

D	size	V	J	DNA	CDR3
TRBD1	.	TRBV6-6	TRBJ1-1	TGTGCCAGCAGTTACGGAGGACAGGGTATCTCTGAAGCTTTCTTT	CASSYGGQGISEAFF
.	.	TRBV18	TRBJ1-5	TGTGCCACCACAAGGACGGGACTCAATCAGCCCCAGCATTTT	CATTRTGLNQPQHF
.	.	TRBV16	TRBJ2-4	TGTGCCAGCAGCCAATTCGAGCTAGCCAAAAACATTCAGTACTTC	CASSQFELAKNIQYF
.	.	TRBV6-1	TRBJ1-3	TGTGCCAGCAGTGAGAGTGGGCCGCTGTCTGGAAACACCATATATTTT	CASSESGPLSGNTIYF
.	.	TRBV21-1	TRBJ1-2	TGTGCCAGCAGTAAGGTCAGGACCCCCAGGGTTGAGGGCTACACCTTC	CASSKVRTPRVEGYTF
TRBD1	.	TRBV19	TRBJ1-5	TGTGCCAGTAGCGACAGGGGCAGTCAGCCCCAGCATTTT	CASSDRGSQPQHF
.	.	TRBV7-9	TRBJ1-1	TGTGCCAGCATATCAACAGGAGCTAACACTGAAGCTTTCTTT	CASISTGANTEAFF
.	.	TRBV5-1	TRBJ2-1	TGCGCCAGCAGCTTGGCGGCTAGACGCAATGAGCAGTTCTTC	CASSLAARRNEQFF
TRBD1	.	TRBV27	TRBJ2-1	TGTGCCAGCAGCACAACGGGACAGGGGTCCTACAATGAGCAGTTCTTC	CASSTTGQGSYNEQFF
TRBD2	.	TRBV2	TRBJ2-3	TGTGCCGGGAGCCTTAGCGGGGGGTATTATGCAGATACGCAGTATTTT	CAGSLSGGYYADTQYF
.	.	TRBV5-1	TRBJ2-2	TGCGCCAGCAGCTCCGGCGACTCGAACACCGGGGAGCTGTTTTTT	CASSSGDSNTGELFF
TRBD2	once	TRBV6-1	TRBJ2-7	TGTGCCAGCAGTGAAATGGGAGGGAGCTCCTACGAGCAGTACTTC	CASSEMGGSSYEQYF
TRBD1	.	TRBV27	TRBJ1-4	TGTGCCAGCAGTTTGACAGGGATTACTAATGAAAAACTGTTTTTT	CASSLTGITNEKLFF
TRBD1	.	TRBV19	TRBJ1-5	TGTGCCAGTAGTTCCGTGGACAGGGGTGGTCAGCCCCAGCATTTT	CASSSVDRGGQPQHF
.	.	TRBV28	TRBJ2-3	TGTGCCAGCAGCCAACAGGGTAATACGCAGTATTTT	CASSQQGNTQYF
.	.	TRBV7-9	TRBJ2-4	TGTGCCAGCAGCTTAGACAGCCAAAACATTCAGTACTTC	CASSLDSQNIQYF
.	.	TRBV18	TRBJ1-6	TGTGCCAGCTCACCACTCGAGGATTCACCCCTCCACTTT	CASSPLEDSPLHF
.	.	TRBV6-6	TRBJ2-3	TGTGCCAGCAGTTTCCCGAGCACAGATACGCAGTATTTT	CASSFPSTDTQYF
TRBD2	.	TRBV7-9	TRBJ2-3	TGTGCCAGCAGCTTACTAGCGGGATTCACAGATACGCAGTATTTT	CASSLLAGFTDTQYF
.	.	TRBV19	TRBJ1-5	TGTGCCAGCAATATCCCGGGACACCCAGGTTGGGGTCAGCCCCAGCATTTT	CASNIPGHPGWGQPQHF
.	.	TRBV6-5	TRBJ1-2	TGTGCCAGCAGGCAACTGATTAACTATGGCTACACCTTC	CASRQLINYGYTF
.	.	TRBV18	TRBJ1-1	TGTGCCAGCTCACCACCTGCGTTGAACACTGAAGCTTTCTTT	CASSPPALNTEAFF
TRBD1	.	TRBV9	TRBJ1-4	TGTGCCAGCAGCGGATCCGGGACAGGCGCTGAAAAACTGTTTTTT	CASSGSGTGAEKLFF